One TCR beta chain is described in this entry. This specimen belongs to a study of blood T cell repertoires in COVID-19. For the study at large: From T cells, B-cell-depleted T cells, or PBMCs came the material, which was cDNA or gDNA.

The CDR3 has 17 amino acids. Trimming took 6 bases from V and 0 from J, leaving 18 bases between them. Germline loops: CDR1 MDHEN, CDR2 SYDVKM. In the original processing: Estimation of nucleated cell counts was performed using reference gene primer amplification. Here immunoSEQ multiplex PCR was the method, and the copy in TCRdb shows in-frame clones only, minus some. V, J and clone size were drawn from that table, and D and trimming were deduced from the DNA. Seen here are about 95,000 clones, over 75% observed once, and the top ten hold roughly 25%. V is TRBV28 and J is TRBJ1-5; D possibly corresponds to TRBD1 (6 bases). This TCR came from an elderly man with active or convalescent COVID-19. The sample taken for sequencing was peripheral blood. As DNA, the CDR3 is TGTGCCAGCAGCCCCGAGGGGGGGGGTTATAGCAATCAGCCCCAGCATTTT. This sequence encodes CASSPEGGGYSNQPQHF.